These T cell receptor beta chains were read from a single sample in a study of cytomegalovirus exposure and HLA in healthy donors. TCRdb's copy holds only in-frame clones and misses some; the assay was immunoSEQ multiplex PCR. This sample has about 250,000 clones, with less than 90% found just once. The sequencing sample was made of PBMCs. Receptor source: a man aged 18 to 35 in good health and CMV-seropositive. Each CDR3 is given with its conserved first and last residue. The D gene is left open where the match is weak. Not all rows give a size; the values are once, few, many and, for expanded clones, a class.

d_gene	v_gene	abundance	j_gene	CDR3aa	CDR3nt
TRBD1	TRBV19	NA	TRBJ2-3	CASSRGTGQMDTQYF	TGTGCCAGTAGTAGGGGGACAGGTCAAATGGATACGCAGTATTTT
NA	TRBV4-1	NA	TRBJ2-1	CASSQDAERYNEQFF	TGCGCCAGCAGCCAAGATGCGGAGCGGTACAATGAGCAGTTCTTC
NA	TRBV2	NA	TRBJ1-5	CASSANGPFSNQPQHF	TGTGCCAGCAGTGCAAACGGACCGTTTAGCAATCAGCCCCAGCATTTT
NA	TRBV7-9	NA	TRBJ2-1	CAAETYNEQFF	TGTGCCGCCGAGACTTACAATGAGCAGTTCTTC
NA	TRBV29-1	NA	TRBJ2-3	CSVGKGDTQYF	TGCAGCGTTGGCAAGGGAGATACGCAGTATTTT
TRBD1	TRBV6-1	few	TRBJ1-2	CASSERDSRDGYTF	TGTGCCAGCAGTGAACGGGACAGCCGCGATGGCTACACCTTC
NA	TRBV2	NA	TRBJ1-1	CASGPEAFF	TGTGCCAGCGGACCCGAAGCTTTCTTT
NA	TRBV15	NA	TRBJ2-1	CATSRAIGLAGGNYNEQFF	TGTGCCACCAGCAGGGCGATAGGACTAGCAGGGGGGAACTACAATGAGCAGTTCTTC
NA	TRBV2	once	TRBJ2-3	CASSDPGINTQYF	TGTGCCAGCAGTGATCCAGGAATAAATACGCAGTATTTT
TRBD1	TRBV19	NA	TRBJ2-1	CASNLGTAYNEQFF	TGTGCCAGTAATCTCGGGACAGCCTACAATGAGCAGTTCTTC
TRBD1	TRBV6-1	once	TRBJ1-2	CASRDTWDRGSGYTF	TGTGCCAGCAGGGATACCTGGGACAGGGGTTCTGGCTACACCTTC
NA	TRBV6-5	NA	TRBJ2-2	CASKLQINTGELFF	TGTGCCAGCAAACTTCAGATAAACACCGGGGAGCTGTTTTTT
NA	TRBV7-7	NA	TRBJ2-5	CASSTIAGSETQYF	TGTGCCAGCAGCACCATTGCGGGATCCGAGACCCAGTACTTC
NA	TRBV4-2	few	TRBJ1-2	CASSQDLGLGYTF	TGTGCCAGCAGCCAAGATTTAGGCCTTGGCTACACCTTC
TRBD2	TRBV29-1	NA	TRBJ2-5	CSVGGGPRDAGETQYF	TGCAGCGTCGGGGGGGGACCGCGGGACGCGGGGGAGACCCAGTACTTC
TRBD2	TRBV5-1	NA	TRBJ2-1	CASSYGTSNEQFF	TGCGCCAGCAGTTATGGGACTAGCAATGAGCAGTTCTTC
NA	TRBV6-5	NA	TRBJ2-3	CASSLGANTDTQYF	TGTGCCAGCAGTTTGGGGGCAAACACAGATACGCAGTATTTT
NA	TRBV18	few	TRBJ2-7	CASSPPDLPSYEQYF	TGTGCCAGCTCACCACCGGATCTTCCCTCCTACGAGCAGTACTTC
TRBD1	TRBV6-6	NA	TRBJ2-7	CASSSRDRANEQYF	TGTGCCAGCAGCTCCCGGGACAGGGCAAACGAGCAGTACTTC
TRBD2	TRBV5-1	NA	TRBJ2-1	CASSLTGLAGADEQFF	TGCGCCAGCAGCTTGACGGGACTAGCGGGAGCGGATGAGCAGTTCTTC
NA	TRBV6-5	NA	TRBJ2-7	CASSYWGGSSYEQYF	TGTGCCAGCAGTTACTGGGGCGGGTCCTCCTACGAGCAGTACTTC
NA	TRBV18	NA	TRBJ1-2	CASSPNGGGADGYTF	TGTGCCAGCTCACCAAACGGCGGGGGGGCGGATGGCTACACCTTC
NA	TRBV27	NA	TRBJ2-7	CASSLQGRTSSYEQYF	TGTGCCAGCAGTTTGCAGGGACGGACGAGCTCCTACGAGCAGTACTTC
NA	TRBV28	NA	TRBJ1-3	CASSPMTGFSGNTIYF	TGTGCCAGCAGTCCTATGACAGGTTTCTCTGGAAACACCATATATTTT
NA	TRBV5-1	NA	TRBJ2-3	CASSLVSGSTDTQYF	TGCGCCAGCAGCTTGGTTAGCGGCAGCACAGATACGCAGTATTTT
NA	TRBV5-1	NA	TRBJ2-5	CASSLDRAQRETQYF	TGCGCCAGCAGCTTGGATCGGGCCCAAAGGGAGACCCAGTACTTC
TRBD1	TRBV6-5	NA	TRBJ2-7	CASSYRDRGLYEQYF	TGTGCCAGCAGTTACCGGGACAGGGGGCTCTACGAGCAGTACTTC
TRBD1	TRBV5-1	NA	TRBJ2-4	CASSLEGTAGREASKNIQYF	TGCGCCAGCAGCTTGGAGGGGACAGCAGGAAGGGAAGCTTCCAAAAACATTCAGTACTTC
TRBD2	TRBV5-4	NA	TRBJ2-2	CASSSIGLEREMNGELFF	TGTGCCAGCAGCTCGATCGGGTTAGAGCGGGAGATGAACGGGGAGCTGTTTTTT
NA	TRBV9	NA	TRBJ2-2	CASSVDSGTGELFF	TGTGCCAGCAGCGTAGATAGCGGCACCGGGGAGCTGTTTTTT
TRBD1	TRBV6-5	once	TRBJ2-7	CASSYPDRGVHEQYF	TGTGCCAGCAGTTACCCGGACAGGGGGGTCCACGAGCAGTACTTC
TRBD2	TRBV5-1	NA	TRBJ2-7	CASSRYAGTTVYEQYF	TGCGCCAGCAGCAGATACGCCGGGACTACTGTCTACGAGCAGTACTTC
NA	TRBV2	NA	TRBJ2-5	CASSLFAGEVTQYF	TGTGCCAGCAGTCTCTTTGCAGGGGAGGTGACCCAGTACTTC
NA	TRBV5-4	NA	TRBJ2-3	CASSLVGDADTQYF	TGTGCCAGCAGCTTGGTTGGGGACGCAGATACGCAGTATTTT
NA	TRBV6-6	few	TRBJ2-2	CASRDSSAGELFF	TGTGCCAGCAGGGACAGTTCGGCCGGGGAGCTGTTTTTT
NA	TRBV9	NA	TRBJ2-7	CASSSEHGPYEQYF	TGTGCCAGCAGCTCCGAACACGGCCCCTACGAGCAGTACTTC
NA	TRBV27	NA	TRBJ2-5	CASSVEQYF	TGTGCCAGCAGTGTAGAGCAGTACTTC
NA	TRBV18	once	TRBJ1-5	CASSSVTTWGDNQPQHF	TGTGCCAGCTCATCGGTCACTACCTGGGGGGACAATCAGCCCCAGCATTTT